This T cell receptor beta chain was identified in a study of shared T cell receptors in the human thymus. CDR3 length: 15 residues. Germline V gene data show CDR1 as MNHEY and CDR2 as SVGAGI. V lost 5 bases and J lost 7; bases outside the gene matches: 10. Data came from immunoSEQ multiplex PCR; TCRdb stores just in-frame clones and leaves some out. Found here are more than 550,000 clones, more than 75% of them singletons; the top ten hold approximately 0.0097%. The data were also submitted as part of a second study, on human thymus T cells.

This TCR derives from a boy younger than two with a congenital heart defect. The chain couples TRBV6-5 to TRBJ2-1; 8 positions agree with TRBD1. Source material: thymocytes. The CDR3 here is CASSPTIWTGNEQFF. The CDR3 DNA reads TGTGCCAGCAGTCCCACGATTTGGACAGGGAATGAGCAGTTCTTC.